The present T cell receptor (beta chain) was sequenced within a study of PD-1 blockade in classical Hodgkin lymphoma. Study context: Patients received nivolumab 3 mg/kg intravenously every 2 weeks.

Profiled with immunoSEQ multiplex PCR; TCRdb holds only in-frame clones, not every one. The repertoire includes roughly 40,000 clones, 85% to 90% of them detected once, and about 10% sits in the top ten. Losses at the gene ends were 5 bases for V and 4 bases for J; bases not matched to a gene: 9. CDR3 length: 15 residues. Germline V gene lookup returns CDR1 MNHEY and CDR2 SVGAGI. Brentuximab vedotin exposure varied among the patients, all of whom had relapsed after autologous stem cell transplantation. Notes on this clone: Its antigen remains unknown.

Whole-study findings and limits: Complete responders started with a diversity level that resembled newly diagnosed patients at baseline. Patients were excluded if nivolumab began under 1 year after ASCT (the autologous transplant). Baseline TCR diversity was reportedly lower in newly diagnosed patients than in healthy donors. It was reported as lower still in relapsed/refractory patients.

The sequence was collected from a human donor with classical Hodgkin lymphoma. V gene TRBV6-5 combines with J gene TRBJ2-5; 8 bases align to TRBD2. This specimen was peripheral blood mononuclear cells (PBMCs), taken at baseline. The CDR3 protein is CASSIAGRFGETQYF. CDR3 sequence (DNA): TGTGCCAGCAGTATAGCGGGAAGGTTTGGAGAGACCCAGTACTTC.